This T cell receptor beta chain was identified during a study of T cell repertoires in cytomegalovirus infection (dated by TCRdb to between 2018 and 2020). Turning to the overall study: The HLA type of each donor mattered for the analysis, because public TCR beta signatures pointed to carriage of CMV infection along with the matching HLA type.

General study outcomes and caveats: In the ex vivo response, HLA-C-restricted CMV-specific TCR beta clonotypes were dominant, and in two of eight donors the single most frequent clonotype came from this HLA-C-restricted group. In both this cohort and an independent roughly 350-donor cohort, the cumulative frequency of public TCR beta family members distinguished carriers of CMV infection plus the relevant HLA type.

Sequencing instrument: Illumina HiSeq 1500. Using fastp trimming at Q25 and MiXCR clonotype assembly, TCRdb reanalyzed the public sequencing data and kept in-frame beta chains. Entries that share a CDR3 protein sequence are merged under the most common genes and DNA. The sample contains about 300,000 distinct CDR3 sequences, approximately 10% of them found a single time. The ten largest make up around 2.5% of the sample. CDR1 and CDR2, per the germline V gene, are KGHSH and LQKENI. From its cysteine to its phenylalanine, the CDR3 spans 13 amino acids. The CDR3 DNA has 39 bases and is translated from base 1. The V and J ends are trimmed by 2 bases and 4 bases, leaving 8 bases between them. The table lists this clonotype with many counts. Its antigen is still unknown. The record has no base qualities; no much larger clone is one base away.

The sequencing sample was made of PBMCs. The chain is encoded by TRBV18 joined to TRBJ1-2; too little of a D gene remains to name it. The TCR originated in a human donor in good health (CMV status not recorded). Some clones in this sample may be carry-over from other donors' samples. CDR3 protein: CASSPVQFYGYTF. The DNA is TGTGCCAGCTCACCAGTACAGTTCTATGGCTACACCTTC.